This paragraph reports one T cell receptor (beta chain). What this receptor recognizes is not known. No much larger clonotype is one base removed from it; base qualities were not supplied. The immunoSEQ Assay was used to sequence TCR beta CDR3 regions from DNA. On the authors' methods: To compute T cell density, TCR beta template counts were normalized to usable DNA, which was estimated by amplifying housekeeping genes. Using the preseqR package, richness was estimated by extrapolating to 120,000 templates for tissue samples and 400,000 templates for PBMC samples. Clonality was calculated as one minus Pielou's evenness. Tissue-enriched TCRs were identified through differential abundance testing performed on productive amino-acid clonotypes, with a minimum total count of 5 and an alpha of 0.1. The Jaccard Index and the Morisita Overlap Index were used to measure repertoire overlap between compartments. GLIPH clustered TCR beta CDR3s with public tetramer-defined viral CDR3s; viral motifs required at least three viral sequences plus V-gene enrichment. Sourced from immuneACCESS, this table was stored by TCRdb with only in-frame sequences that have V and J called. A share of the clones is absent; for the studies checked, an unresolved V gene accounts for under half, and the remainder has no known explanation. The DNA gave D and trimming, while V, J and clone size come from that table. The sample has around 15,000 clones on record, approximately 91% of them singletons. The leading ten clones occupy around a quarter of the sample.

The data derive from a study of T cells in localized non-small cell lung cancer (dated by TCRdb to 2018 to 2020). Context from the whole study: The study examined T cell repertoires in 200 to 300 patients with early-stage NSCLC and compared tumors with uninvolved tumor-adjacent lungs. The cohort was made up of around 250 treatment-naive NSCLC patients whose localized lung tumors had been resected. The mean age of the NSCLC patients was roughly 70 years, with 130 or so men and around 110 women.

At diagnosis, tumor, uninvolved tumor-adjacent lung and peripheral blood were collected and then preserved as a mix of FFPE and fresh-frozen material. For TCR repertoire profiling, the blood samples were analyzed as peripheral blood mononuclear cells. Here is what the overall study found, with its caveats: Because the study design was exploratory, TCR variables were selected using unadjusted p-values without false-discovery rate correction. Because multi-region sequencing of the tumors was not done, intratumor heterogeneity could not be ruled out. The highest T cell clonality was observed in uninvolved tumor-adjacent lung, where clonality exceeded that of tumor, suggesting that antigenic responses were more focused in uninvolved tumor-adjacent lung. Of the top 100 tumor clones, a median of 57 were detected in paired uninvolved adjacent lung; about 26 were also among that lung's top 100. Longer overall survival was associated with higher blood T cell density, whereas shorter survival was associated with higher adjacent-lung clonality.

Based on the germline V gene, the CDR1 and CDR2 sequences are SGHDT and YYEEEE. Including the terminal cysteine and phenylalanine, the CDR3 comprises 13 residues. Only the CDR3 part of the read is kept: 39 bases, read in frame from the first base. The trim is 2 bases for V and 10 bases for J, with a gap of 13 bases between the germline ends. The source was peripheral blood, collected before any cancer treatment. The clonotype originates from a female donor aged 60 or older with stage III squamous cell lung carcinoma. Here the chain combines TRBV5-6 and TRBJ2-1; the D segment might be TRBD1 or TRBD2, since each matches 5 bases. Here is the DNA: TGTGCCAGCAGCTTAGGGGCAGGACTCGAGCAGTTCTTC. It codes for CASSLGAGLEQFF.